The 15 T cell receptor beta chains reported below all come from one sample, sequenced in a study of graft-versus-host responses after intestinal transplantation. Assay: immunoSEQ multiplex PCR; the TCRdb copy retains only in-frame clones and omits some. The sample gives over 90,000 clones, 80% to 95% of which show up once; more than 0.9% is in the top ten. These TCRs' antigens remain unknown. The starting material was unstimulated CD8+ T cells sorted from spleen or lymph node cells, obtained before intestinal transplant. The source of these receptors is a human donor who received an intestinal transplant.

The CDR3 nucleotides are TGTGCCATCAGTGCTAGCGGACCTAGCACAGATACGCAGTATTTT. Amino acids: CAISASGPSTDTQYF. This chain joins TRBV10-3 and TRBJ2-3; 7 positions match TRBD2. This CDR3 is 15 amino acids long. V shed 4 bases, J shed 0 bases, and the junction held 4 bases outside the gene matches. Germline values: CDR1 ENHRY, CDR2 SYGVKD.

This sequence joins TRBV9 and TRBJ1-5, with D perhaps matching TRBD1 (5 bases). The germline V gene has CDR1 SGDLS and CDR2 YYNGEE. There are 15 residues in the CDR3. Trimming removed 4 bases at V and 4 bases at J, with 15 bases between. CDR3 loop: CASSSQGVTNQPQHF. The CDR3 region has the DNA TGTGCCAGCAGCTCCCAAGGGGTAACAAATCAGCCCCAGCATTTT.

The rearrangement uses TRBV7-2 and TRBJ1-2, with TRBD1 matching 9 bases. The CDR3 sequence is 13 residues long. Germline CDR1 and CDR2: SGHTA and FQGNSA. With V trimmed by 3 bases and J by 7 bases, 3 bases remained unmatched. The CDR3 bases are TGTGCCAGCAGCTTCGGGACAGGGCGTGGCTACACCTTC. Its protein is CASSFGTGRGYTF.

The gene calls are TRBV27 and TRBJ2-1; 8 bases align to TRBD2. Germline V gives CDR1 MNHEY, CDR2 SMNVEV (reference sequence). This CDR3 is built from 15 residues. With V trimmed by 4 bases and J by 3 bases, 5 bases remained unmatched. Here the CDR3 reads CASSSGTSLYNEQFF. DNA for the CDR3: TGTGCCAGCAGTTCGGGGACTAGTCTCTACAATGAGCAGTTCTTC.

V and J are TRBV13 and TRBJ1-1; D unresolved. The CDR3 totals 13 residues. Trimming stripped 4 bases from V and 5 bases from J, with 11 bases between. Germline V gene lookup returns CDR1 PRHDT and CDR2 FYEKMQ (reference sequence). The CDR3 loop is CASSSGVRTEAFF. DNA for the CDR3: TGTGCCAGCAGCTCCGGGGTAAGGACTGAAGCTTTCTTT.

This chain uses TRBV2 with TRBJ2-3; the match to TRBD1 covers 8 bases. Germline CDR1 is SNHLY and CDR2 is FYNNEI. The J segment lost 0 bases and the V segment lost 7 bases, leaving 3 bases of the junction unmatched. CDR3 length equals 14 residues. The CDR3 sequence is CASTTGDSTDTQYF. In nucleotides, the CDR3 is TGTGCCAGCACGACAGGGGACAGCACAGATACGCAGTATTTT.

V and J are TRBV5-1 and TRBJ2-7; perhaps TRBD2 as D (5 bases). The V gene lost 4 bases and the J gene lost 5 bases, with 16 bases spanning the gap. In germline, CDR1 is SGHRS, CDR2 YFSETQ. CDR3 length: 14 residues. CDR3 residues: CASSEGFLGDEQYF. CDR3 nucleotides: TGCGCCAGCAGCGAGGGCTTCTTGGGCGACGAGCAGTACTTC.

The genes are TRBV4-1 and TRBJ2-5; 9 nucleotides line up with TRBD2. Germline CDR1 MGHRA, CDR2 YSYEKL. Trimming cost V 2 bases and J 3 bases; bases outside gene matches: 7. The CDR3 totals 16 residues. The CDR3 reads CASSQTGLATEETQYF. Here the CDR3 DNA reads TGCGCCAGCAGCCAAACGGGACTAGCCACTGAAGAGACCCAGTACTTC.

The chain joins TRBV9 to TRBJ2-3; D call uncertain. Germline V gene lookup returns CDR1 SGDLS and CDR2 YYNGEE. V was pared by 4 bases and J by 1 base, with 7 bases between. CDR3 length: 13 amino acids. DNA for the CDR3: TGTGCCAGCAGCCGGCTGGGCACAGATACGCAGTATTTT. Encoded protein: CASSRLGTDTQYF.

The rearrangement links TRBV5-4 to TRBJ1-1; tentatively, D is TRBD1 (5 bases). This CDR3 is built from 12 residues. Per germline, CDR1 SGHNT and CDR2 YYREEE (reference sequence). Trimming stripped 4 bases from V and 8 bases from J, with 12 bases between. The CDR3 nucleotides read TGTGCCAGCAGCGGGACGGGGGAAGAAGCTTTCTTT. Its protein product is CASSGTGEEAFF.

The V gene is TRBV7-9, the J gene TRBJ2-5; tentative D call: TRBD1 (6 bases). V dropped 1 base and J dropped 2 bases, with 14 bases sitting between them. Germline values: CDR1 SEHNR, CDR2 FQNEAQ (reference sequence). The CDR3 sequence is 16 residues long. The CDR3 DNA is TGTGCCAGCAGCTTAGAAGAGACAGGCGGTCAAGAGACCCAGTACTTC. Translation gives CASSLEETGGQETQYF.

CDR3 region: CASSSGPETYEQYF. The CDR3 region has the DNA TGTGCCAGCAGCTCCGGGCCGGAGACCTACGAGCAGTACTTC. The chain uses TRBV7-9 and TRBJ2-7; D ambiguous. Germline CDR1 and CDR2: SEHNR and FQNEAQ (reference sequence). The germline V and J ends were trimmed by 4 bases and 2 bases, with 12 bases remaining between them. This CDR3 comprises 14 residues.

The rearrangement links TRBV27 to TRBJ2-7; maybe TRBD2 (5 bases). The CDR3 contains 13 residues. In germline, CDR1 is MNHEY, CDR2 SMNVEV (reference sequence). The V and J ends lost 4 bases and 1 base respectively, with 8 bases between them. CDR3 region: CASSSLESYEQYF. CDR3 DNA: TGTGCCAGCAGTTCACTAGAATCCTACGAGCAGTACTTC.

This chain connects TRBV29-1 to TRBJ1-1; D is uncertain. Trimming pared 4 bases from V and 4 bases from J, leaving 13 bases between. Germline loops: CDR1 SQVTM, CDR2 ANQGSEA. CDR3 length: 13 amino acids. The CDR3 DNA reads TGCAGCGTTGGGGCGGGGAGGGCCACTGAAGCTTTCTTT. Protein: CSVGAGRATEAFF.

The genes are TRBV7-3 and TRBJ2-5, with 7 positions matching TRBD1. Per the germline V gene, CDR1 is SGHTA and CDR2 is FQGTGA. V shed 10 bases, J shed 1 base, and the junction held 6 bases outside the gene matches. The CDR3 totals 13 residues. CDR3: CAKDRVPQETQYF. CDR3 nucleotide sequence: TGTGCCAAAGACAGGGTCCCCCAAGAGACCCAGTACTTC.